This TCR beta chain appears in the sequencing data of a study of blood T cell repertoires in COVID-19. Trimming stripped 4 bases from V and 7 bases from J, with 17 bases between. Germline CDR1 SGHKS, CDR2 YYEKEE (reference sequence). This CDR3 contains 15 residues. The data were produced by immunoSEQ multiplex PCR, yet TCRdb's version contains in-frame clones alone and is incomplete. This sample carries 200,000 to 250,000 clones, less than 90% of them seen once, and the ten largest clones take just under 20%. This clonotype was obtained from a man aged 25-45 years with active or convalescent COVID-19. The source material was peripheral blood. This sequence joins TRBV5-5 and TRBJ1-4; TRBD1 might be the D (6 bases). CDR3 sequence reads: CASSQDDRRTEKLFF. The CDR3 DNA is TGTGCCAGCAGCCAGGACGACAGGCGGACTGAAAAACTGTTTTTT.